A single T cell receptor beta chain is shown here with its context. Its antigen is unknown. The CDR3 has 16 amino acids. The V end was cut by 4 bases, the J end by 0 bases, with 14 bases between. CDR1 and CDR2 from the germline V gene are SGHRS and YFSETQ. For the second PCR, which ran for about 6 to 12 cycles, a sample-barcoded 5' primer and a J-beta primer mix were used. Through a template-switch adaptor with 12 random nucleotides, each cDNA molecule received a tag. TCRdb used MiXCR to reprocess the 5' RACE reads, holding one entry per CDR3 protein. The repertoire includes 1.5 million to 2 million distinct CDR3 sequences, 25% to 30% of them detected once, and 7.7% sits in the top ten. This entry belongs to a study of blood T cells in healthy people across ages. General study findings and limits: Diversity was higher, and naive CD4+ cells more numerous, in long-lived donors than in aged donors.

Healthy Caucasian individuals from Russia aged about 6 to 90 served as donors. Specimen: blood. This chain links TRBV5-1 with TRBJ2-1, with D possibly being TRBD1 or TRBD2 (5 bases each). This clonotype was sampled from a woman aged 25 to 39 in good health. The CDR3 protein is CASSPGTRSSYNEQFF. CDR3 sequence (DNA): TGCGCCAGCAGCCCGGGGACCAGGAGCTCCTACAATGAGCAGTTCTTC. The full variable domain, its missing parts supplied by reference TRBV5-1 and TRBJ2-1, is KAGVTQTPRYLIKTRGQQVTLSCSPISGHRSVSWYQQTPGQGLQFLFEYFSETQRNKGNFPGRFSGRQFSNSRSEMNVSTLELGDSALYLCASSPGTRSSYNEQFFGPGTRLTVL.